The rows below give T cell receptor beta chains drawn from one sample of a study of blood T cells in healthy people across ages. In TCRdb, the 5' RACE reads were re-called with MiXCR into one record per CDR3 protein. This sample has about 1.7 million distinct CDR3 sequences, with roughly 27% found just once. Sequenced sample: blood. The source is a woman aged 30 to 39 in good health. Each CDR3 is given without its conserved first and last residue. The order of the fields is clone size, CDR3 length, V gene, J gene, CDR3 protein. The size field is filled for only some rows; it gives once, few, many or a size class.

-	14	TRBV28	TRBJ1-5	ASSFYRATTNQPQH
many	11	TRBV20-1	TRBJ2-5	SAQEGGWETQY
many	11	TRBV7-3	TRBJ1-1	ASSLNTNTEAF
-	11	TRBV20-1	TRBJ2-3	SARDLRADTQY
few	14	TRBV5-5	TRBJ2-1	ASSLRGDRTYNEQF
few	12	TRBV25-1	TRBJ1-5	ASQGGGSNQPQH
-	13	TRBV5-1	TRBJ2-1	ASRQTSTENNEQF
-	11	TRBV27	TRBJ2-7	ASRRDSCYEHY
-	12	TRBV5-1	TRBJ2-1	SSSSASTYNEQF
-	12	TRBV5-1	TRBJ2-7	ASSPTSGAYKQY
-	16	TRBV7-2	TRBJ2-5	ASSTAGLAGGKRETQY